Listed below are T cell receptor beta chains from one sample, sequenced in a study of blood T cell repertoires in COVID-19. Sequencing was performed with immunoSEQ multiplex PCR; in TCRdb, only in-frame clones are kept and a portion is missing. Of 200,000 to 250,000 clones in the sample, 92% were seen once. Sequences were obtained from peripheral blood. These receptors were obtained from a man younger than 45 with acute or convalescent COVID-19. CDR3s include the opening cysteine and the closing phenylalanine or tryptophan. A D gene is named only where the DNA matches it firmly. The size entry is marked missing in some rows and otherwise reads once, few, many or a size class.

DNA: TGTGCCAGCAGCGGGGGGTCTAGCGGGAGATTTGAGACCCAGTACTTC
CDR3: CASSGGSSGRFETQYF
J: TRBJ2-5
V: TRBV5-4
D: TRBD2
size: .

DNA: TGTGCCAGCTCACCAATAACAGATACGCAGTATTTT
CDR3: CASSPITDTQYF
J: TRBJ2-3
V: TRBV18
D: .
size: .

DNA: TGTGCCAGCAGGACTTTAGCGGGGGTTTCGTACCAAGAGACCCAGTACTTC
CDR3: CASRTLAGVSYQETQYF
J: TRBJ2-5
V: TRBV7-8
D: TRBD2
size: once

DNA: TGTGCCAGCAGCCCAGGACTAGCCGGAGATACGCAGTATTTT
CDR3: CASSPGLAGDTQYF
J: TRBJ2-3
V: TRBV13
D: TRBD2
size: .

DNA: TGCGCCAGCAGCCAAGATCGCGGCTATGGCTACACCTTC
CDR3: CASSQDRGYGYTF
J: TRBJ1-2
V: TRBV4-1
D: .
size: .

DNA: TGTGCCAGCAGCTTAGGTCAGAACTATGGCTACACCTTC
CDR3: CASSLGQNYGYTF
J: TRBJ1-2
V: TRBV7-9
D: .
size: .

DNA: TGTGCCAGCAGCCGCGGACACTCCTACAATGAGCAGTTCTTC
CDR3: CASSRGHSYNEQFF
J: TRBJ2-1
V: TRBV3-1/TRBV3-2
D: .
size: .

DNA: TGTGCCAGCAGCCCCGGGCGTGCGGGGACGATTGAAGCTTTCTTT
CDR3: CASSPGRAGTIEAFF
J: TRBJ1-1
V: TRBV7-2
D: .
size: once

DNA: TGTGCCAGTAGTTTATCGGGAGACCTCTCCTACGAGCAGTACTTC
CDR3: CASSLSGDLSYEQYF
J: TRBJ2-7
V: TRBV19
D: .
size: .

DNA: TGTGCCAGCAGTCGCTCACAGGGGAGGGAGACCCAGTACTTC
CDR3: CASSRSQGRETQYF
J: TRBJ2-5
V: TRBV6-5
D: .
size: .

DNA: TGCGCCAGCAGCTCCGGGACACTAAACTATGGCTACACCTTC
CDR3: CASSSGTLNYGYTF
J: TRBJ1-2
V: TRBV5-1
D: .
size: .

DNA: TGCGCCAGCAGCTTGGAAGGTAGCGGGGGTTACGACAATGAGCAGTTCTTC
CDR3: CASSLEGSGGYDNEQFF
J: TRBJ2-1
V: TRBV5-1
D: TRBD2
size: once

DNA: TGCGCCAGCAGCGCGGACAGGGGAACTGAAGCTTTCTTT
CDR3: CASSADRGTEAFF
J: TRBJ1-1
V: TRBV5-1
D: TRBD1
size: few

DNA: TGTGCCAGCAGCTCCCAACCAGGGTACGAGCAGTACTTC
CDR3: CASSSQPGYEQYF
J: TRBJ2-7
V: TRBV7-3
D: .
size: .

DNA: TGTGCCAGCAGCTTAGCTATCGGGAATCAGCCCCAGCATTTT
CDR3: CASSLAIGNQPQHF
J: TRBJ1-5
V: TRBV7-2
D: .
size: once

DNA: TGTGCCAGCAGCTTAGCGGGACTCTATGGCTACACCTTC
CDR3: CASSLAGLYGYTF
J: TRBJ1-2
V: TRBV7-9
D: .
size: .

DNA: TGTGCCAGCAGTTTAAGGGGACTAGCGGGGAAATACAATGAGCAGTTCTTC
CDR3: CASSLRGLAGKYNEQFF
J: TRBJ2-1
V: TRBV28
D: TRBD2
size: .

DNA: TGTGCCAGCAAGGGGCACGGGGAGCTGTTTTTT
CDR3: CASKGHGELFF
J: TRBJ2-2
V: TRBV25-1
D: .
size: .

DNA: TGTGCCAGCAGTGAACTTCAGGGGTCGGTTGGAAACACCATATATTTT
CDR3: CASSELQGSVGNTIYF
J: TRBJ1-3
V: TRBV6-1
D: .
size: .

DNA: TGTGCCAGCGGTATCCGACTCGGAGGCTACACCTTC
CDR3: CASGIRLGGYTF
J: TRBJ1-2
V: TRBV28
D: .
size: once

DNA: TGTGCCAGCAGTGAAAGCCTGATCTACGAGCAGTACTTC
CDR3: CASSESLIYEQYF
J: TRBJ2-7
V: TRBV6-1
D: .
size: .

DNA: TGCGCCAGCAGCTCGGGACTCCAGAACACTGAAGCTTTCTTT
CDR3: CASSSGLQNTEAFF
J: TRBJ1-1
V: TRBV5-1
D: .
size: .

DNA: TGTGCCAGCAGCTTAGAGACAGGGGTATCCCATGGCTACACCTTC
CDR3: CASSLETGVSHGYTF
J: TRBJ1-2
V: TRBV13
D: TRBD1
size: .

DNA: TGTGCCAGCAGTGATGCGGAAAACTATGGCTACACCTTC
CDR3: CASSDAENYGYTF
J: TRBJ1-2
V: TRBV2
D: .
size: .

DNA: TGTGCCAGCAGCCCGGACCCTAGCGCAGATACGCAGTATTTT
CDR3: CASSPDPSADTQYF
J: TRBJ2-3
V: TRBV11-2
D: .
size: .

DNA: TGTGCCAGCAGCTCCTTATTCGACAGGGGGAATGAAAAACTGTTTTTT
CDR3: CASSSLFDRGNEKLFF
J: TRBJ1-4
V: TRBV27
D: TRBD1
size: .

DNA: TGTGCCAGCACAGGCGCCCTGGGCAATCAGCCCCAGCATTTT
CDR3: CASTGALGNQPQHF
J: TRBJ1-5
V: TRBV6-5
D: .
size: .

DNA: TGTGCAATGCGGGGGATTAACTATGGCTACACCTTC
CDR3: CAMRGINYGYTF
J: TRBJ1-2
V: TRBV30
D: .
size: .

DNA: TGTGCCAGCAGCGTAGAGGCCAGGGACTATGGCTACACCTTC
CDR3: CASSVEARDYGYTF
J: TRBJ1-2
V: TRBV9
D: .
size: .

DNA: TGCAGTGCTAGTTACGGGGGGGTAGGGGAGACCCAGTACTTC
CDR3: CSASYGGVGETQYF
J: TRBJ2-5
V: TRBV20-1
D: TRBD2
size: .

DNA: TGTGCCAGCAGTTACAGGAGCGTCTATGGCTACACCTTC
CDR3: CASSYRSVYGYTF
J: TRBJ1-2
V: TRBV6-2/TRBV6-3
D: .
size: .

DNA: TGTGCCACCAGCAGAGGAGGAGGGACCACCGGGGAGCTGTTTTTT
CDR3: CATSRGGGTTGELFF
J: TRBJ2-2
V: TRBV15
D: .
size: .

DNA: TGCGCCAGCAGCTTTGGACAGGGGATGGACACCGGGGAGCTGTTTTTT
CDR3: CASSFGQGMDTGELFF
J: TRBJ2-2
V: TRBV5-1
D: TRBD1
size: .

DNA: TGTGCCAGCAGCCAGGGTAGCGGGGGGGCAGAGACCCAGTACTTC
CDR3: CASSQGSGGAETQYF
J: TRBJ2-5
V: TRBV3-1/TRBV3-2
D: TRBD2
size: few

DNA: TGCGCCAGCAGCCAGGACAGTGCACCTAACTATGGCTACACCTTC
CDR3: CASSQDSAPNYGYTF
J: TRBJ1-2
V: TRBV5-1
D: .
size: .

DNA: TGTGCCAGCAGCTTAGCCCGGCAGCCCCAGCATTTT
CDR3: CASSLARQPQHF
J: TRBJ1-5
V: TRBV7-9
D: .
size: .

DNA: TGCGCCAGCAGCCAAGTAGACAGGGTTGACTACGAGCAGTACTTC
CDR3: CASSQVDRVDYEQYF
J: TRBJ2-7
V: TRBV4-1
D: TRBD1
size: .

DNA: TGTGCCAGCACCCTCGAAAGAGTCTCCTACGAGCAGTACTTC
CDR3: CASTLERVSYEQYF
J: TRBJ2-7
V: TRBV5-6
D: .
size: .

DNA: TGTGCCAGCAGTGGCGGGAGGGCCGGAGGGCAGTACTTC
CDR3: CASSGGRAGGQYF
J: TRBJ2-7
V: TRBV7-8
D: TRBD2
size: once

DNA: TGTGCCAGCATTCGGGGGTACACCGGGGAGCTGTTTTTT
CDR3: CASIRGYTGELFF
J: TRBJ2-2
V: TRBV28
D: .
size: .

DNA: TGTGCCAGCAGACGGGACAGGGTAGGAGCAGATACGCAGTATTTT
CDR3: CASRRDRVGADTQYF
J: TRBJ2-3
V: TRBV28
D: TRBD1
size: .

DNA: TGCGCCAGCAGCCAAGCCCCGGTCGAAGTAGAAGCTTTCTTT
CDR3: CASSQAPVEVEAFF
J: TRBJ1-1
V: TRBV4-1
D: .
size: .